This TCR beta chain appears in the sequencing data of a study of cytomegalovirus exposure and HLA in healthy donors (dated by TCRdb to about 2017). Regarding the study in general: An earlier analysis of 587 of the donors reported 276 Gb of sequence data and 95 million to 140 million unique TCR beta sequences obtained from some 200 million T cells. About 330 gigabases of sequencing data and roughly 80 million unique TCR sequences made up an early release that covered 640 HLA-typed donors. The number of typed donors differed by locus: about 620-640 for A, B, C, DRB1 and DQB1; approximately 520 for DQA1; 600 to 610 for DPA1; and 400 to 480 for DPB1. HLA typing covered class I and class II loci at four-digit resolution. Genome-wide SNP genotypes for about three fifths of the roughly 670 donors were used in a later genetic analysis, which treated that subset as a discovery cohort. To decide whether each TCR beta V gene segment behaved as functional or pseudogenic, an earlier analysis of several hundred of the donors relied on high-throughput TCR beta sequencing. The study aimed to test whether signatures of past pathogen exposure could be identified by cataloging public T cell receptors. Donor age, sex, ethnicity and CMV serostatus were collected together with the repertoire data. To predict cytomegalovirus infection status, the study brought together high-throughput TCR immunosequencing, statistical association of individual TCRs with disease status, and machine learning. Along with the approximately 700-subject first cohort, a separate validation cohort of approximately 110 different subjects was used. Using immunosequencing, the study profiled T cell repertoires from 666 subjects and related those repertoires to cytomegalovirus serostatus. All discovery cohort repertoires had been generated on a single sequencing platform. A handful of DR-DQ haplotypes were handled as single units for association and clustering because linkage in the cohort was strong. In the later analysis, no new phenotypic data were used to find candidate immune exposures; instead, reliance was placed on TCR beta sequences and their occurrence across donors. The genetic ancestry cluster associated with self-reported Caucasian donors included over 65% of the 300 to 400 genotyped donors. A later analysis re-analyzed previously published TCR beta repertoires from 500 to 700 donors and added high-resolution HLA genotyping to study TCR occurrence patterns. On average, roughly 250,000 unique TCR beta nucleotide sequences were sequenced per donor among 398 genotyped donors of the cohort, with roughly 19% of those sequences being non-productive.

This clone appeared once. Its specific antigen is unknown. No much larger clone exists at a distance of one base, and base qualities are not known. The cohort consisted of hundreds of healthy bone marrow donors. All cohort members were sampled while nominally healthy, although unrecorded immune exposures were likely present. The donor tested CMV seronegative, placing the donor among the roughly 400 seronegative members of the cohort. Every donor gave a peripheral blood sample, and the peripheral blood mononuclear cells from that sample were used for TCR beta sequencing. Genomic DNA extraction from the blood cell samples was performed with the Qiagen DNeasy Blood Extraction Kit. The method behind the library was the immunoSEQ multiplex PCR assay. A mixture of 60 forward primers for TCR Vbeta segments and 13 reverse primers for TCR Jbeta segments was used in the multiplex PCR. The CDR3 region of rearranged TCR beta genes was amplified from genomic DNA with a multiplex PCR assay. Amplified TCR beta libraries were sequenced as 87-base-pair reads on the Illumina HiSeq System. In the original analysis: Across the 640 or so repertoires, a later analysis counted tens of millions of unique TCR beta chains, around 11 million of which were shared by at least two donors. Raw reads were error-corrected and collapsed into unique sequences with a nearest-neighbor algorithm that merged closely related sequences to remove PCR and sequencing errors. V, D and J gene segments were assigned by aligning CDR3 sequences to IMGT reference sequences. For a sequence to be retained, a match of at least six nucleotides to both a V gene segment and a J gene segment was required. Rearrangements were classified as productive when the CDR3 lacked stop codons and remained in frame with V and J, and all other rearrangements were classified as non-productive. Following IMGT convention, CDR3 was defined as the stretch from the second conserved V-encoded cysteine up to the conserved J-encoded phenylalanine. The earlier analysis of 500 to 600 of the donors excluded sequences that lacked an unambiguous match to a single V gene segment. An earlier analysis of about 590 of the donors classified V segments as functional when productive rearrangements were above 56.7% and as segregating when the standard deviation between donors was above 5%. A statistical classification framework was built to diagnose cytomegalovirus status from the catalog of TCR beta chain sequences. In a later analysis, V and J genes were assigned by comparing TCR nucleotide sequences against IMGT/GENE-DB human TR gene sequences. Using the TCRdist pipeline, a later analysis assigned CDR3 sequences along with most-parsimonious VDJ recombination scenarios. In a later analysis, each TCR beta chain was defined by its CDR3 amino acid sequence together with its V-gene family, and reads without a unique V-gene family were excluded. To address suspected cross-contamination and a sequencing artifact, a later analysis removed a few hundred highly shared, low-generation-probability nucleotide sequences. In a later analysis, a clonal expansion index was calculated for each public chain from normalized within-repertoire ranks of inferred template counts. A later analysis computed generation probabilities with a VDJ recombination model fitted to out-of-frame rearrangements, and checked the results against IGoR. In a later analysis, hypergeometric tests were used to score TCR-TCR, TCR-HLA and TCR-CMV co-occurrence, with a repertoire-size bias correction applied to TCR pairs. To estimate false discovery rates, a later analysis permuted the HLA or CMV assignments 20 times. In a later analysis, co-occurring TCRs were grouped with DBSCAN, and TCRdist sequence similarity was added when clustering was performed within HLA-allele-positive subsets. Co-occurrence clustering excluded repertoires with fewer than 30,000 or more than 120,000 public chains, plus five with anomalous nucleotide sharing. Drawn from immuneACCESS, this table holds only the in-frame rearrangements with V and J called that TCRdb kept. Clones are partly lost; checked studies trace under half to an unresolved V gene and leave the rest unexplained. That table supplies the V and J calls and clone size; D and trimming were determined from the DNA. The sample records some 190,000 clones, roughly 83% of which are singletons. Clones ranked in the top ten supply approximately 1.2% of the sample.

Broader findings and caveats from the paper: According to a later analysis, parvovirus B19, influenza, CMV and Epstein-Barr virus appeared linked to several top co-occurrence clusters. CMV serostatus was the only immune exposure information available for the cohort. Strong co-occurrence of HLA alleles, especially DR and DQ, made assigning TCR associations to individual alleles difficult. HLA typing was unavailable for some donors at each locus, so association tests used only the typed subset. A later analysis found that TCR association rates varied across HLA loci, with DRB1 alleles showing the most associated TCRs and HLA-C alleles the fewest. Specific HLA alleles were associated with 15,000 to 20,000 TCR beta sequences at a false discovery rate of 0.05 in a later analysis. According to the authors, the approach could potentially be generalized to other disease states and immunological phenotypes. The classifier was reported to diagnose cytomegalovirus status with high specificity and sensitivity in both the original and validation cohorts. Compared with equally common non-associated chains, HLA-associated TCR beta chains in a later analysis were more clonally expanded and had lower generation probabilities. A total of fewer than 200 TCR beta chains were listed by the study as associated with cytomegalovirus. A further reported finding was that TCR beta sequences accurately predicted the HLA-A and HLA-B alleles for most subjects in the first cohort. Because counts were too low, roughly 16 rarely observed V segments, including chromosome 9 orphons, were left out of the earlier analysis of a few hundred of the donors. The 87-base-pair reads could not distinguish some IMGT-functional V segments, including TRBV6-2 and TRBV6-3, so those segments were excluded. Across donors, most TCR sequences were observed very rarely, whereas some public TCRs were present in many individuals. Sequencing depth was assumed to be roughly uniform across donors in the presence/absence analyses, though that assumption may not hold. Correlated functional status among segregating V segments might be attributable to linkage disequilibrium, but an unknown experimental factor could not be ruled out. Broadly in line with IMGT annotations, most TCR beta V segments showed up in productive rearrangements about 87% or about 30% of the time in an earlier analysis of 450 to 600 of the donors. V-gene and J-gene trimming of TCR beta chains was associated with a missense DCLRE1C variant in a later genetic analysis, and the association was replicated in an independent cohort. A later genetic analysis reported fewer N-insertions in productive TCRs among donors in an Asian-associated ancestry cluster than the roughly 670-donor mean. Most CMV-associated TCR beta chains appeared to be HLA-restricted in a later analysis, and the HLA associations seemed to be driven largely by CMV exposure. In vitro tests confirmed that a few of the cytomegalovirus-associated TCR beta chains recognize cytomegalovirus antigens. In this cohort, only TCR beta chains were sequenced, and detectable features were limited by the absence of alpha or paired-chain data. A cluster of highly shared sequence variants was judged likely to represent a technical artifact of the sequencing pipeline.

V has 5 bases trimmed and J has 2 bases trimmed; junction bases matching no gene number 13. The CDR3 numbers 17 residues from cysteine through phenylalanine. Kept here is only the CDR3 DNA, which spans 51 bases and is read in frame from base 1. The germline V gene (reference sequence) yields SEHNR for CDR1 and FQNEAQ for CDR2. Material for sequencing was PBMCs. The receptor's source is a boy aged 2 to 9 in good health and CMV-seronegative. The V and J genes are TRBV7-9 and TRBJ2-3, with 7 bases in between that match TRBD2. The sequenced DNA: TGTGCCAGCAGCCCCTCTCGAGCGGGATTGTTCACAGATACGCAGTATTTT. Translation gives CASSPSRAGLFTDTQYF.